Below are 16 T cell receptor beta chains sequenced from a single sample in a study of human T cells and chemical hapten exposure. Time point in this sample: patch test 2, 6 weeks after DPC sensitization. Noted treatment: therapeutic diphenylcyclopropenone sensitization with weekly scalp DPC. Using its own MiXCR run on the RACE reads, TCRdb lists one record per CDR3 protein. The table has about 400,000 distinct CDR3 sequences, around 6% seen once. Specimen: whole blood, collected in connection with sensitization to the hapten diphenylcyclopropenone (DPC). The receptor source for this set is a woman between 18 and 30 years old with alopecia areata. Some clones in this sample may be carry-over from other donors' samples.

The chain carries TRBV4-1 and TRBJ1-1, with a possible D match to TRBD1 (5 bases). The V gene's germline CDR1 is MGHRA and CDR2 YSYEKL. V was cut by 1 base and J by 3 bases, with 12 bases left in between. The CDR3 has 15 amino acids. The CDR3 reads CASSQVDRPDTEAFF. The DNA of the CDR3 is TGCGCCAGCAGCCAAGTCGACAGACCCGACACTGAAGCTTTCTTT.

The V gene is TRBV5-1, the J gene TRBJ2-3; 10 nucleotides line up with TRBD1. J was trimmed by 6 bases and V by 2 bases; bases with no gene match: 6. The germline CDR1 and CDR2 sequences are SGHRS and YFSETQ. The CDR3 is 15 amino acids. CDR3 DNA: TGCGCCAGCAGCTTAAGGGGACAGGGGATGGATACGCAGTATTTT. This sequence encodes CASSLRGQGMDTQYF. Combining the CDR3 with reference TRBV5-1 and TRBJ2-3 gives the whole variable domain KAGVTQTPRYLIKTRGQQVTLSCSPISGHRSVSWYQQTPGQGLQFLFEYFSETQRNKGNFPGRFSGRQFSNSRSEMNVSTLELGDSALYLCASSLRGQGMDTQYFGPGTRLTVL.

This clonotype was recorded many times. The chain uses TRBV6-2 or TRBV6-3 and TRBJ1-5, with a possible D match to TRBD1 (5 bases). The CDR3 sequence is 15 residues long. The germline V and J ends were trimmed by 6 bases and 6 bases, with 18 bases remaining between them. The V gene's germline CDR1 is MNHEY and CDR2 SVGEGT. CDR3 sequence: CASRTTEVDSQPQHF. The CDR3 DNA follows: TGTGCCAGCAGGACTACGGAGGTTGACAGTCAGCCCCAGCATTTT.

In its sample, this clonotype was seen a few times. The chain joins TRBV11-3 to TRBJ2-5, with 13 positions matching TRBD2. The CDR3 extends over 16 amino acids. Germline V lookup: CDR1 SGHNT, CDR2 YENEEA. V shed 5 bases, J shed 0 bases, and the junction held 3 bases outside the gene matches. The chain's CDR3 is CASSRGTSGDQETQYF. DNA of the CDR3: TGTGCCAGCAGCCGAGGGACTAGCGGGGACCAAGAGACCCAGTACTTC.

At least ten counts were recorded for this clonotype. This sequence joins TRBV4-2 and TRBJ1-1; tentatively, D is TRBD1 (5 bases). The CDR3 loop spans 14 amino acids. The ends were cut back, 1 base at V and 8 bases at J, with 14 bases in the middle. Per germline, CDR1 LGHNA and CDR2 YNFKEQ. CDR3 coding DNA: TGTGCCAGCAGCCAAGCCGGTACAGGCCCGGAAGCTTTCTTT. Its translation is CASSQAGTGPEAFF.

In this sample, this clonotype turned up many times. The chain employs TRBV5-5 and TRBJ1-2; D is unresolved. The CDR3 is made up of 15 amino acids. The germline V gene has CDR1 SGHKS and CDR2 YYEKEE (reference sequence). Trimming pared 2 bases from V and 2 bases from J, leaving 13 bases between. CDR3 nucleotides: TGTGCCAGCAGCTTAAGTTTGCGACAAAACTATGGCTACACCTTC. Its translation: CASSLSLRQNYGYTF.

This clonotype was detected a few times. One junction end does not reproduce the germline sequence, and a read error may be involved. V is TRBV11-3 and J is TRBJ1-5, with a possible D match to TRBD1 (5 bases). The CDR3 totals 10 residues. Looked up from germline, CDR1 is SGHNT and CDR2 is YENEEA. The chain's CDR3 is CASSLKGQDF. Written as DNA, the CDR3 is TGTGCCAGCAGCTTGAAGGGGCAGGATTTT.

J is TRBJ1-2 and V is TRBV20-1; TRBD1 agrees at 9 bases. This CDR3 has 14 amino acids. Germline CDR1 is DFQATT and CDR2 is SNEGSKA (reference sequence). V shed 1 base and J 9 bases; nucleotides not matched to a gene: 9. The CDR3 sequence is CSARVTGGQDSYTF. The CDR3 DNA reads TGCAGTGCTAGAGTAACAGGGGGCCAGGACAGCTACACCTTC.

This clonotype was observed many times. This chain uses TRBV27 with TRBJ1-1; D remains unclear. Per germline, CDR1 MNHEY and CDR2 SMNVEV (reference sequence). Deletions cut 7 bases from V and 2 bases from J, with 26 bases between. The CDR3 contains 18 residues. CDR3 region: CASTPRGSLGGANTEAFF. The CDR3 DNA follows: TGTGCCAGCACCCCAAGAGGGTCTTTGGGAGGTGCAAACACTGAAGCTTTCTTT.

By share, this clonotype counts as medium-sized. This sequence joins TRBV12-3 or TRBV12-4 and TRBJ2-1; D perhaps matches TRBD1 (5 bases). V was clipped by 2 bases and J by 2 bases, with 10 bases between them. CDR3 size: 15 residues. The CDR3 sequence is CASSLWAGTYNEQFF. CDR3 coding DNA: TGTGCCAGCAGTTTATGGGCAGGGACCTACAATGAGCAGTTCTTC.

This clonotype has ten or more counts. The rearrangement links TRBV7-9 to TRBJ1-1; D not resolved. Germline CDR1 and CDR2: SEHNR and FQNEAQ (reference sequence). This CDR3 has 17 residues. Deletions cut 1 base from V and 2 bases from J, with 17 bases between. The CDR3 DNA sequence: TGTGCCAGCAGCTTAGGTTTGGTCGGAAAACAAAACACTGAAGCTTTCTTT. It codes for CASSLGLVGKQNTEAFF. The full variable domain, in which reference TRBV7-9 and TRBJ1-1 provide the parts outside the CDR3, is DTGVSQNPRHKITKRGQNVTFRCDPISEHNRLYWYRQTLGQGPEFLTYFQNEAQLEKSRLLSDRFSAERPKGSFSTLEIQRTEQGDSAMYLCASSLGLVGKQNTEAFFGQGTRLTVV.

Many counts were recorded for this clonotype. The chain uses TRBV29-1 and TRBJ1-1; tentatively, D is TRBD1 (5 bases). This CDR3 region has 12 residues. Germline-derived CDR1 and CDR2 are SQVTM and ANQGSEA. Trimming pared 4 bases from V and 3 bases from J, leaving 9 bases between. CDR3 sequence: CSVGGYHTEAFF. The CDR3 DNA is TGCAGCGTTGGGGGCTACCACACTGAAGCTTTCTTT.

In this sample, this clonotype turned up a few times. This rearrangement joins TRBV9 to TRBJ1-2, with D possibly matching TRBD1 (6 bases). The V end was cut by 4 bases, the J end by 6 bases, with 10 bases between. The CDR3 sequence is 12 residues long. Germline V CDR1 and CDR2: SGDLS, YYNGEE. The CDR3 DNA reads as TGTGCCAGCAGCCCGCGGACAGATGGCTACACCTTC. Protein product: CASSPRTDGYTF.

This clonotype was picked up many times. The chain recombines TRBV27 with TRBJ1-6; D is unresolved. Trimming took 1 base from V and 9 from J, leaving 10 bases between them. Germline V gene sequence: CDR1 MNHEY, CDR2 SMNVEV (reference sequence). The CDR3 extends over 14 amino acids. CDR3 region: CASSLYWGFSPLHF. CDR3 sequence (DNA): TGTGCCAGCAGTTTATATTGGGGTTTTTCACCCCTCCACTTT.

J is TRBJ2-2 and V is TRBV18; 8 bases fit TRBD1. V was pared by 5 bases and J by 3 bases, with 5 bases of the junction left unmatched. CDR3 size: 15 residues. Per the germline V gene, CDR1 is KGHSH and CDR2 is LQKENI. CDR3 protein: CASSDMGQDTGELFF. DNA for the CDR3: TGTGCCAGCTCAGATATGGGACAGGACACCGGGGAGCTGTTTTTT.

This clonotype was found a few times. This sequence joins TRBV7-3 and TRBJ1-3; D perhaps matches TRBD1 (5 bases). This CDR3 is 13 amino acids long. Trimming left V 6 bases short and J 7 bases short, with 13 bases between. CDR1 SGHTA and CDR2 FQGTGA come from the germline V gene. The CDR3 region has the DNA TGTGCCAGCAGGTCAGGGAGCGGGAACACCATATATTTT. Protein product: CASRSGSGNTIYF.